Detailed here is one TCR beta chain. This specimen belongs to a study of T cells expressing NK-cell markers. Germline CDR1 is MDHEN and CDR2 is SYDVKM. The CDR3 consists of 14 residues. From its re-call of the 5' RACE reads, TCRdb lists each CDR3 protein once, without DNA. The sample includes roughly 350,000 distinct CDR3 sequences. This sequence was found in a man aged 18 to 69 in good health. The sample comprised blood T cells: a sorted CD56 or NKG2C T cell subset, CD4+ or CD8+ T cells, or bulk PBMC T cells (not recorded which). This chain joins TRBV28 and TRBJ2-7; TCRdb picks TRBD1, but there is no DNA to check that call. The CDR3 sequence is CASSFQDTTYEQYF.